What follows is one TCR beta chain and its context. Its antigen remains unidentified. This entry is derived from a study of cytomegalovirus exposure and HLA in healthy donors. The CDR3 is made up of 15 amino acids. V was clipped by 3 bases and J by 1 base, with 10 bases between them. Per the germline V gene, CDR1 is MNHEY and CDR2 is SMNVEV (reference sequence). With 60 Vbeta and 13 Jbeta primers, the PCR was carried out. TCRdb's copy holds only in-frame clones and misses some; the assay was immunoSEQ multiplex PCR. The sample has over 250,000 clones, more than 55% seen once. Findings and limits, study-wide: Altogether, more than 150 TCR beta chains were recorded as cytomegalovirus-associated.

This TCR came from a female donor in good health and CMV-seronegative. Sequencing was carried out using PBMCs. V is TRBV27 and J is TRBJ2-1; TRBD1 might be the D (6 bases). This chain's CDR3 is CASSFGGQSYNEQFF. The CDR3 coding sequence is TGTGCCAGCAGTTTTGGCGGACAGTCCTACAATGAGCAGTTCTTC.